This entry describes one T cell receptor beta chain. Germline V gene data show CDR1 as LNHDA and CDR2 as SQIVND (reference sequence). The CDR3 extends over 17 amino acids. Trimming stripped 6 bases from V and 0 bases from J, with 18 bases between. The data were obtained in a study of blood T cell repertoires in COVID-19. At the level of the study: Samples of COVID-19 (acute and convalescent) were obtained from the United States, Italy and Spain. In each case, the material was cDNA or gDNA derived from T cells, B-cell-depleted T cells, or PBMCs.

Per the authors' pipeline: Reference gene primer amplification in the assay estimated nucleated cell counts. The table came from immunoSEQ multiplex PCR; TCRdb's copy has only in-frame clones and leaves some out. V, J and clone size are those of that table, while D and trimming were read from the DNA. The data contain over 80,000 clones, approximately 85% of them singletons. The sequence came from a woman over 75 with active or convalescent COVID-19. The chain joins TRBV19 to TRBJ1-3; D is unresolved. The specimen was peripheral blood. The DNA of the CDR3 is TGTGCCAGTAGGGGCAACAAAATGCCTGGCTCTGGAAACACCATATATTTT. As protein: CASRGNKMPGSGNTIYF. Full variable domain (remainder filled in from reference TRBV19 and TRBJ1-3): DGGITQSPKYLFRKEGQNVTLSCEQNLNHDAMYWYRQDPGQGLRLIYYSQIVNDFQKGDIAEGYSVSREKKESFPLTVTSAQKNPTAFYLCASRGNKMPGSGNTIYFGEGSWLTVV.